The T cell receptor (beta chain) under discussion was sequenced for a study of blood T cell repertoires in COVID-19. Study details: Italy, Spain and the United States were the sources of the convalescent and acute COVID-19 samples. T cells, B-cell-depleted T cells, or PBMCs provided the cDNA or gDNA that served as material.

Sequencing used immunoSEQ multiplex PCR; TCRdb keeps in-frame clones, though not all of them. The data contain hundreds of thousands of clones, 80% to 90% of them singletons. Unmatched junction bases numbered 3, after V lost 0 bases and J lost 2 bases. The CDR3 extends over 15 amino acids. Germline assignment: CDR1 LGHDT and CDR2 YNNKEL (reference sequence). J is TRBJ2-7 and V is TRBV3-1 (or the pseudogene TRBV3-2), with TRBD1 identical over 8 bases. What was sequenced was peripheral blood. The source of this sequence is a man in his late teens or twenties with COVID-19, enrolled during active disease. CDR3 protein: CASSQDLRGPYEQYF. The CDR3 nucleotides are TGTGCCAGCAGCCAAGATCTCAGGGGGCCCTACGAGCAGTACTTC.